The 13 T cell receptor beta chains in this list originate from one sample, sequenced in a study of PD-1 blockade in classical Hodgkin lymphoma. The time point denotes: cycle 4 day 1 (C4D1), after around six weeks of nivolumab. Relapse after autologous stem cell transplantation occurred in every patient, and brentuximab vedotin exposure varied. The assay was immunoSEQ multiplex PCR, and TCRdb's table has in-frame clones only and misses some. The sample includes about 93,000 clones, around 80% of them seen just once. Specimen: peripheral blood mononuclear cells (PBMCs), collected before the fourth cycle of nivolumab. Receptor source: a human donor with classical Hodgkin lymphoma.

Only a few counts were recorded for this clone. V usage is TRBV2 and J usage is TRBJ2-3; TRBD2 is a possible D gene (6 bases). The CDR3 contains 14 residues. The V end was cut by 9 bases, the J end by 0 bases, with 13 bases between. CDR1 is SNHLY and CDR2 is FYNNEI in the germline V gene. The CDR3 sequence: CASKSRGSTDTQYF. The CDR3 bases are TGTGCCAGTAAGTCGCGGGGAAGCACAGATACGCAGTATTTT.

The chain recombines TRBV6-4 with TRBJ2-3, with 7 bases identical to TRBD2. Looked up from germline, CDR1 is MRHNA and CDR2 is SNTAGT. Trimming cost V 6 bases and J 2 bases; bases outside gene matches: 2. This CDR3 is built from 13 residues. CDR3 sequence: CASSLAVTDTQYF. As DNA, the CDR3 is TGTGCCAGCAGCCTAGCGGTCACAGATACGCAGTATTTT.

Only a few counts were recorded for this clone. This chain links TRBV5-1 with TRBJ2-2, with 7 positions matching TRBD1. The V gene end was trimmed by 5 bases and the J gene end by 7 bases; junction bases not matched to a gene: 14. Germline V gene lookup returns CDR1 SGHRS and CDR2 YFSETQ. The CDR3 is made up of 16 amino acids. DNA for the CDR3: TGCGCCAGCAGATACGGGACAGCCCTTATTGACGGGGAGCTGTTTTTT. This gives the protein CASRYGTALIDGELFF.

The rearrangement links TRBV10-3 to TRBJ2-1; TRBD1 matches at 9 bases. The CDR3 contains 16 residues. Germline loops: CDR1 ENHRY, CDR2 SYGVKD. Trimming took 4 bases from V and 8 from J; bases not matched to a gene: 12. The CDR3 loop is CAISVLQGASWDEQFF. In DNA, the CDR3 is TGTGCCATCAGTGTACTACAGGGGGCTTCCTGGGATGAGCAGTTCTTC.

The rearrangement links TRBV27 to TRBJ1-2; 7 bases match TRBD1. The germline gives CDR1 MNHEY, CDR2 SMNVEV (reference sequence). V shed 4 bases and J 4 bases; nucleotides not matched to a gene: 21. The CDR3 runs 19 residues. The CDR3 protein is CASSSRDSLHRGGLYGYTF. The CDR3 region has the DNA TGTGCCAGCAGTTCGCGTGACTCCCTTCACAGGGGAGGACTCTATGGCTACACCTTC.

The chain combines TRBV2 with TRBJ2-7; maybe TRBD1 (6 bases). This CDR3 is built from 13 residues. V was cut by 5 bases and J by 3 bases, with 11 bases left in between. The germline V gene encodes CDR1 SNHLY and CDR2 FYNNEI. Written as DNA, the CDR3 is TGTGCCAGCAGTAAAGACAGGAGCTACGAGCAGTACTTC. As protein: CASSKDRSYEQYF. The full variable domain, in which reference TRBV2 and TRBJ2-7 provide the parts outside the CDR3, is EPEVTQTPSHQVTQMGQEVILRCVPISNHLYFYWYRQILGQKVEFLVSFYNNEISEKSEIFDDQFSVERPDGSNFTLKIRSTKLEDSAMYFCASSKDRSYEQYFGPGTRLTVT.

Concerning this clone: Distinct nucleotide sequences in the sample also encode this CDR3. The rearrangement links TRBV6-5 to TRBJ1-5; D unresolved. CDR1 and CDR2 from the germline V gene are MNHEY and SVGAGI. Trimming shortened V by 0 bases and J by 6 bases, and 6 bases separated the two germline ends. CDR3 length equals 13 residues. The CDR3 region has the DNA TGTGCCAGCAGTTACTCGAAAGGTCAGCCCCAGCATTTT. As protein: CASSYSKGQPQHF.

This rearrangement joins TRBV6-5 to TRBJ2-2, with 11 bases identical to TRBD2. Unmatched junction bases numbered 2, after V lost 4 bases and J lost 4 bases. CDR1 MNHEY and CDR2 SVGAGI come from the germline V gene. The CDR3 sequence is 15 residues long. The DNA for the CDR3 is TGTGCCAGCAGTTTTAGCGGGAGGGGCACCGGGGAGCTGTTTTTT. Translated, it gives CASSFSGRGTGELFF.

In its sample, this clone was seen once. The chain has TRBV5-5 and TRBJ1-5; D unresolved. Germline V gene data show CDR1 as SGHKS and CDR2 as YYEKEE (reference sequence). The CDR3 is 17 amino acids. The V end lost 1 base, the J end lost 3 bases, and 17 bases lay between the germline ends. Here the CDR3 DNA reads TGTGCCAGCAGCTTGAGTCCGCAGCGCATTAACAATCAGCCCCAGCATTTT. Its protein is CASSLSPQRINNQPQHF.

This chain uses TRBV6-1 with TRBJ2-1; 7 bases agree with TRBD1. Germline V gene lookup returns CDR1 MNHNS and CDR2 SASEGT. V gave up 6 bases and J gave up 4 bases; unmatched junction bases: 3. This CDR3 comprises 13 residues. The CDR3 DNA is TGTGCCAGCAGACAGGGGCAGTACAATGAGCAGTTCTTC. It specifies CASRQGQYNEQFF.

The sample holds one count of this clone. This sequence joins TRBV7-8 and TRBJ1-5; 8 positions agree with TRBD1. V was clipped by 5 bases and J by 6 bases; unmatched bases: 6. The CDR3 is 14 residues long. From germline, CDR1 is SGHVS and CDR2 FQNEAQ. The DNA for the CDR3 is TGTGCCAGCAGCCCAGACAGGGGCCGTCAGCCCCAGCATTTT. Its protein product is CASSPDRGRQPQHF.

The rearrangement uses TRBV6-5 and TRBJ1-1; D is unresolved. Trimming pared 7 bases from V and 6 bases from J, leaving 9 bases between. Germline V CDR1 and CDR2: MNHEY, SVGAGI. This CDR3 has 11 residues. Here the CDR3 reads CASNHDAEAFF. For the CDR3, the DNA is TGTGCCAGCAACCACGACGCTGAAGCTTTCTTT.

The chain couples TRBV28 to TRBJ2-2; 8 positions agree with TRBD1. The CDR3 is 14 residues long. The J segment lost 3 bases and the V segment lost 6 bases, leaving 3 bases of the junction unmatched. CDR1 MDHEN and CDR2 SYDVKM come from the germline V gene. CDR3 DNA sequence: TGTGCCAGCAGGGAGACAGGGGACACCGGGGAGCTGTTTTTT. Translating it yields CASRETGDTGELFF.